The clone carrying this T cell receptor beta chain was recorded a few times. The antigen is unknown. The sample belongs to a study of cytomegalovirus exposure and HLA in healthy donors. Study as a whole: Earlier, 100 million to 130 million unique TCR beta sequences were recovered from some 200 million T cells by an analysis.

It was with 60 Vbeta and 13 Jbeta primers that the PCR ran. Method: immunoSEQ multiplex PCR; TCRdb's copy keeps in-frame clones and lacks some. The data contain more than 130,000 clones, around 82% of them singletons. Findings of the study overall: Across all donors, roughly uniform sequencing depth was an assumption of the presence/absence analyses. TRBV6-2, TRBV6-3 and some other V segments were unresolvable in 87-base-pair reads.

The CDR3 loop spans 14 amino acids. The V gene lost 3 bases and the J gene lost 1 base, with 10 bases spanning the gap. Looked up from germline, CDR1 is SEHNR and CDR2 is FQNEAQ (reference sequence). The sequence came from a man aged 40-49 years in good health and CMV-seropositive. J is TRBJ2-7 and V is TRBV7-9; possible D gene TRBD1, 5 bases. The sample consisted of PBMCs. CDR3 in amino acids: CASSFQGISYEQYF. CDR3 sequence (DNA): TGTGCCAGCAGCTTTCAGGGAATTTCCTACGAGCAGTACTTC. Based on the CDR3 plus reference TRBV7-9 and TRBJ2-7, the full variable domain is DTGVSQNPRHKITKRGQNVTFRCDPISEHNRLYWYRQTLGQGPEFLTYFQNEAQLEKSRLLSDRFSAERPKGSFSTLEIQRTEQGDSAMYLCASSFQGISYEQYFGPGTRLTVT.